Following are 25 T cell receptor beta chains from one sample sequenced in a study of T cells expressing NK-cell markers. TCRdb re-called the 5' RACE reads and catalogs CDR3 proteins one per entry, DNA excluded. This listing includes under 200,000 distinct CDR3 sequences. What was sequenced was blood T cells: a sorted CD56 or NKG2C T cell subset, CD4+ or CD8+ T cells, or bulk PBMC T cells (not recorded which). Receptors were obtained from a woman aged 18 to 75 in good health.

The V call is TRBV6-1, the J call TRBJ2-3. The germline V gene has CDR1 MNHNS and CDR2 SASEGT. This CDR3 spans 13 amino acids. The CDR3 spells CASSDTDTDTQYF.

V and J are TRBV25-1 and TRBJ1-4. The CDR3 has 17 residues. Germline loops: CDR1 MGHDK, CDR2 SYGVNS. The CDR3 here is CASSEYSTEPHLEKLFF. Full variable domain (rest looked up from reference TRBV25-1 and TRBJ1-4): EADIYQTPRYLVIGTGKKITLECSQTMGHDKMYWYQQDPGMELHLIHYSYGVNSTEKGDLSSESTVSRIRTEHFPLTLESARPSHTSQYLCASSEYSTEPHLEKLFFGSGTQLSVL.

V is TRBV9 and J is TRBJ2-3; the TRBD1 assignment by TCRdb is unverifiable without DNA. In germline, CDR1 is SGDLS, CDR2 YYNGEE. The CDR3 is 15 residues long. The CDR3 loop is CASKSDPGTTDTQYF.

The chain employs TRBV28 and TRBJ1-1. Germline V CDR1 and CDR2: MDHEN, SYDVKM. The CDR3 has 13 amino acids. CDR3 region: CASSLVRTTEAFF.

The CDR3 spells CASSIGGTWNTEAFF. V gene TRBV19 combines with J gene TRBJ1-1; the TRBD1 assignment by TCRdb is unverifiable without DNA. The CDR3 spans 15 residues. The germline V gene encodes CDR1 LNHDA and CDR2 SQIVND (reference sequence).

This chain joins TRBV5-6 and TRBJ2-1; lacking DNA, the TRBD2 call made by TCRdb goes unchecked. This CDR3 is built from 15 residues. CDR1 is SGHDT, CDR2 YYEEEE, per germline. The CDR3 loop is CASSLVTSGRSEQFF.

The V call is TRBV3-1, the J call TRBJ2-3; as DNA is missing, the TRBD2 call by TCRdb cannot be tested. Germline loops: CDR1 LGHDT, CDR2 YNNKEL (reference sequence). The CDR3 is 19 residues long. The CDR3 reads CASSPLPGLAGGTTDTQYF.

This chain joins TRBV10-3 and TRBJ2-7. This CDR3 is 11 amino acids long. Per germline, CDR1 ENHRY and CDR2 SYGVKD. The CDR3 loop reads CAISVRDEQYF.

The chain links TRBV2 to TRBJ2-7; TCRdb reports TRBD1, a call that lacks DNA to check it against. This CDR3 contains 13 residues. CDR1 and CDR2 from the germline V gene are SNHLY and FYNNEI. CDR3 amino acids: CASSGVRSYEQYF.

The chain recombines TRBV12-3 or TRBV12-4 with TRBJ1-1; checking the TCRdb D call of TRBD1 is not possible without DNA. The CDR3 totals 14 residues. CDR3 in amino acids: CASTPTGGSTEAFF.

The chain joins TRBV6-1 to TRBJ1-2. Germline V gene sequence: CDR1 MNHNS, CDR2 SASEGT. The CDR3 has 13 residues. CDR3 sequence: CASSADGVGGYTF.

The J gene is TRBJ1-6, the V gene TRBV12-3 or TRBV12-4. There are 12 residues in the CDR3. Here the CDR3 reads CASSIRPSPLHF.

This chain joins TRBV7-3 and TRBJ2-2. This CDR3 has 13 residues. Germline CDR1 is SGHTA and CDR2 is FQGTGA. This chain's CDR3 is CASSLDITGELFF. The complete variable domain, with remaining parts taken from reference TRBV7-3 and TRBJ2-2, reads GAGVSQTPSNKVTEKGKYVELRCDPISGHTALYWYRQSLGQGPEFLIYFQGTGAADDSGLPNDRFFAVRPEGSVSTLKIQRTERGDSAVYLCASSLDITGELFFGEGSRLTVL.

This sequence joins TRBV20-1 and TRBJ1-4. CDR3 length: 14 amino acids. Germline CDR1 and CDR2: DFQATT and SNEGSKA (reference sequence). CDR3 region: CSAGDRPTNEKLFF.

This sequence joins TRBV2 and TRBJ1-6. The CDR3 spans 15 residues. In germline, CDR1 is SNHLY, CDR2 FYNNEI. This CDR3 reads CASSEEGVGNSPLHF.

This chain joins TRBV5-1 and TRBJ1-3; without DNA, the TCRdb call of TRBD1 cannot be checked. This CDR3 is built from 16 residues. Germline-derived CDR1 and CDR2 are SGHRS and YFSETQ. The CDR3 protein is CASSLDTGGTGNTIYF.

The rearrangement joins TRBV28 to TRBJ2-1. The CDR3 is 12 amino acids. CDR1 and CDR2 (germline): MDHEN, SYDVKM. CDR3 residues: CASSLIMNEQFF.

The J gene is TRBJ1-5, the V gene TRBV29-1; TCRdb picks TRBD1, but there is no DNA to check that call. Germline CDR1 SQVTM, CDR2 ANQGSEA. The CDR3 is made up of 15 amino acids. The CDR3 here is CSVGWGASGNQPQHF.

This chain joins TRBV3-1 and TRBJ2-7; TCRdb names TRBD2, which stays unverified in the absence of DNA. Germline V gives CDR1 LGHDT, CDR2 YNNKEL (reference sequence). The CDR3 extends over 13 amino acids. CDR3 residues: CASSQDIPLTQYF.

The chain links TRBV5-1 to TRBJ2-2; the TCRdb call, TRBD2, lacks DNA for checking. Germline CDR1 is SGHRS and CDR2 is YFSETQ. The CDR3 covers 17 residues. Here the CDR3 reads CASSLARGGYNTGELFF.

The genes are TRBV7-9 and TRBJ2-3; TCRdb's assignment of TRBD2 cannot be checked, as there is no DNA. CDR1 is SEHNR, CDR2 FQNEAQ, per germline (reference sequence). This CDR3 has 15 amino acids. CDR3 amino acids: CASSLTSGTTDTQYF.

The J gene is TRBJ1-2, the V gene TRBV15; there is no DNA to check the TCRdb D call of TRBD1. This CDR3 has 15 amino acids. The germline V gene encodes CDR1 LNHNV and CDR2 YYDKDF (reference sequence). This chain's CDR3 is CATSREGAGNYGYTF.

The CDR3 here is CASLTALKTDTQYF. This rearrangement joins TRBV28 to TRBJ2-3; there is no DNA to check the TCRdb D call of TRBD1. CDR3 size: 14 residues. Germline V CDR1 and CDR2: MDHEN, SYDVKM.

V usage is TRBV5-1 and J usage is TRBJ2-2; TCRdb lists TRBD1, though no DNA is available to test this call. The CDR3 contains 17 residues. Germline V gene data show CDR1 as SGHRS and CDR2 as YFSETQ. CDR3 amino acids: CASSPIPGPRGTGELFF.

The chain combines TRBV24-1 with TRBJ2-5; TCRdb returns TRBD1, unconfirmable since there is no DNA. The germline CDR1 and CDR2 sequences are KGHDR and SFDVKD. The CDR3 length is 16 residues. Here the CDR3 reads CATSDGAGSVQETQYF.